This T cell receptor beta chain was profiled in a study of blood T cell repertoires in COVID-19 (dated by TCRdb to the early 2020s). Background on the whole study: Samples covering the acute and convalescent phases of COVID-19 were provided by collaborators in the United States, Italy and Spain. The dataset comprised deeply sampled blood TCRbeta repertoires from subjects exposed to, actively infected with, or recovered from COVID-19. The repertoires were released in a freely available public database intended as a resource for research on the immune response to SARS-CoV-2. Where available, HLA class I and class II types were taken from metadata supplied by the sample provider and were not determined by assay-based typing. Nearly every sample came with metadata listing a de-identified subject ID, COVID-19 status, age in years and sex. The samples were drawn from two sources: the first 160 participants of the ongoing ImmuneRACE study, and over 950 subjects contributed by 6 global collaborators. The prospective study material was composed of cDNA or gDNA derived from T cells, B-cell-depleted T cells, or PBMCs.

Comment on this clone: Its antigen is still unknown. The record has no base qualities; no much larger clone is one base away.

The immunoSEQ Assay, a bias-controlled multiplex PCR, was used to amplify TCRbeta CDR3 regions from genomic DNA. In the source study's methods: Within the assay, amplification of reference gene primers was used to estimate how many nucleated cells each sample contained. To quantify the absolute abundance of each unique TCRbeta CDR3 rearrangement, sequence reads were collapsed and filtered. For each sample, productive Simpson clonality was calculated by taking the square root of Simpson's diversity index across productive rearrangements. Here the immuneACCESS table is served through TCRdb, limited to in-frame sequences with V and J called. Missing clones are a known gap in these copies; in checked studies unresolved V genes cover under half, and the rest lacks a known reason. V and J calls and clone size are those listed in that table; D and trimming were worked out from the DNA. The table for this sample lists around 440,000 clones; 88% of them were counted only once. About 12% of the sample comes from the top ten.

One collaborating source in Seattle enrolled patients during active infection and followed them longitudinally through the course of disease. The collaborating institutions used their own protocols to collect whole blood in K2EDTA tubes. For TCRbeta analysis, collaborator samples were shipped as frozen whole blood, as isolated PBMCs, or as DNA extracted from either sample type. The investigation overall reported the following: How much clinical and demographic metadata was included differed by source and by participant, and the metadata was provided uncurated.

The germline V gene (reference sequence) supplies CDR1 GTSNPN and CDR2 SVGIG. V loses 3 bases of germline sequence and J loses 4 bases, and the interval between the two ends is 25 bases. Its CDR3 holds 17 amino acids, cysteine through phenylalanine. Only the CDR3 part of the read is kept: 51 bases, read in frame from the first base. The specimen sequenced was peripheral blood. This chain is built from TRBV30 and TRBJ2-7, and possibly TRBD2, on 5 matching bases. The receptor was isolated from a woman aged 45-59 years with COVID-19, enrolled during active disease. The DNA sequence follows: TGTGCCTGGAGCGATCTTCCTGGCCGGGGATATAGATACGAGCAGTACTTC. The translation is CAWSDLPGRGYRYEQYF.